Sequencing of this TCR beta chain was carried out in a study of response to subunit inactivated influenza vaccine. Notes on the study in general: Each seasonal influenza vaccination recruits few new T cells, the authors suggested.

As to this clonotype: As yet, its antigen is unknown.

TCRdb used MiXCR to reprocess the RT-PCR reads, holding one entry per CDR3 protein. This table holds about 520,000 distinct CDR3 sequences, less than 7.5% found once. Specimen: PBMCs from blood, collected 23 to 25 months after vaccination. The sequence came from a man between 50 and 75 years old who received an inactivated influenza vaccine.

The CDR3 nucleotides read TGCAGCGTCGCTCCGGGACCTTACTACGAGCAGTACTTC. This translates into CSVAPGPYYEQYF. V usage is TRBV29-1 and J usage is TRBJ2-7, with D tentatively TRBD1 or TRBD2 (5 bases each). In germline, CDR1 is SQVTM, CDR2 ANQGSEA. The ends were cut back, 6 bases at V and 3 bases at J, with 15 bases in the middle. This CDR3 has 13 residues.